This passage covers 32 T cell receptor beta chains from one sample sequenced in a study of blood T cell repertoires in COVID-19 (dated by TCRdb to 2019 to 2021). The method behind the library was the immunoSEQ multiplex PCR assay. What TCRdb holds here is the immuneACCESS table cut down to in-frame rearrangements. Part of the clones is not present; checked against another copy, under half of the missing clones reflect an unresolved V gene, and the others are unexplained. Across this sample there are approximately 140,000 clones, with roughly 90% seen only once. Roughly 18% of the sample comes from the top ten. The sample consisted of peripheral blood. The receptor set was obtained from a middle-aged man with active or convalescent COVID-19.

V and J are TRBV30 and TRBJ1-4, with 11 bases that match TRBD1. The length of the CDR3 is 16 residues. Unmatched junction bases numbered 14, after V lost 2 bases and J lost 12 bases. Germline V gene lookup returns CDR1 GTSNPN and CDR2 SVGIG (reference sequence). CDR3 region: CAWSRGTGGSHDELFF. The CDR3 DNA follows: TGTGCCTGGAGTAGGGGGACAGGGGGGTCCCATGATGAACTGTTTTTT.

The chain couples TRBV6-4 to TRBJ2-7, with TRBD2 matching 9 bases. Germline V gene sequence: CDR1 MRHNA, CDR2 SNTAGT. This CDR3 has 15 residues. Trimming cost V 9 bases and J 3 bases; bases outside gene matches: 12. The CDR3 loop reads CARVVRRGGFYEQYF. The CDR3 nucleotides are TGTGCCAGAGTGGTGAGGCGGGGGGGCTTCTACGAGCAGTACTTC.

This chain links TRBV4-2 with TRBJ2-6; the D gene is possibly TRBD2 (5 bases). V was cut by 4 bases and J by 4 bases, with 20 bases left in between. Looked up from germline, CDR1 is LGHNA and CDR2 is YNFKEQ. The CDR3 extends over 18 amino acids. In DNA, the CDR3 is TGTGCCAGCAGCCCCGGGCCCCGGGGTTCCTCCGGGGCCAACGTCCTGACTTTC. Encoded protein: CASSPGPRGSSGANVLTF.

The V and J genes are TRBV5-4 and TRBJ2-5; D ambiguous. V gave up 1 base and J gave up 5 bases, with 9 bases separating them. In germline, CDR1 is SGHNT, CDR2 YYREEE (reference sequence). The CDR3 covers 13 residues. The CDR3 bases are TGTGCCAGCAGCTTGCTGAGGATGGAGACCCAGTACTTC. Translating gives CASSLLRMETQYF.

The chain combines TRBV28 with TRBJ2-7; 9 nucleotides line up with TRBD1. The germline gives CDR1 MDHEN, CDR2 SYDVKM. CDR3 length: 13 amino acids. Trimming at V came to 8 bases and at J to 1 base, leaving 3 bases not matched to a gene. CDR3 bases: TGTGCCAGCCGCGGACAGGGGTCCTACGAGCAGTACTTC. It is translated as CASRGQGSYEQYF. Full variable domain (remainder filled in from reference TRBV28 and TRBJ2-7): DVKVTQSSRYLVKRTGEKVFLECVQDMDHENMFWYRQDPGLGLRLIYFSYDVKMKEKGDIPEGYSVSREKKERFSLILESASTNQTSMYLCASRGQGSYEQYFGPGTRLTVT.

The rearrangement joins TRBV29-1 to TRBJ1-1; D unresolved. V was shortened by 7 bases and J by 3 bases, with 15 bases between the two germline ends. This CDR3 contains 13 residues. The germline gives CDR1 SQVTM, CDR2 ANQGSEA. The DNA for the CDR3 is TGCAGCGCCGACCGACAAGTAGACACTGAAGCTTTCTTT. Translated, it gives CSADRQVDTEAFF.

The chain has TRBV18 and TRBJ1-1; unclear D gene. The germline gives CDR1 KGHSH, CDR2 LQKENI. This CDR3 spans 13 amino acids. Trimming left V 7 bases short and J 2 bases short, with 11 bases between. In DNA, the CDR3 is TGTGCCAGCTACGGGGTCTATAACACTGAAGCTTTCTTT. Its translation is CASYGVYNTEAFF. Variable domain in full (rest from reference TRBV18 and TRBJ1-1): NAGVMQNPRHLVRRRGQEARLRCSPMKGHSHVYWYRQLPEEGLKFMVYLQKENIIDESGMPKERFSAEFPKEGPSILRIQQVVRGDSAAYFCASYGVYNTEAFFGQGTRLTVV.

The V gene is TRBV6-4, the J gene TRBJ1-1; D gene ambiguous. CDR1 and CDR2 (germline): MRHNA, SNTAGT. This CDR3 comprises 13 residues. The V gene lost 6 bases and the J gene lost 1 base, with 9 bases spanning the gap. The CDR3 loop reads CASRREPNTEAFF. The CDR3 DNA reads TGTGCCAGCAGACGAGAGCCGAACACTGAAGCTTTCTTT.

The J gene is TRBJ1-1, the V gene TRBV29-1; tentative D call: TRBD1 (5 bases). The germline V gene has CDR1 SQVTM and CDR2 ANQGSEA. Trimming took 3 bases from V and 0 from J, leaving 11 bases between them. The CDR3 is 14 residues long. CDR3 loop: CSVEATGVNTEAFF. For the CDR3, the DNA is TGCAGCGTTGAGGCCACAGGAGTGAACACTGAAGCTTTCTTT.

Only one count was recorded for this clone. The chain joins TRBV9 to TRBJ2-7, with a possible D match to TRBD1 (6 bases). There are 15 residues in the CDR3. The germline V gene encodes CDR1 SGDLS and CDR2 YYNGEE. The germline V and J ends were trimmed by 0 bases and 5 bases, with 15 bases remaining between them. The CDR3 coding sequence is TGTGCCAGCAGCGTAGGCTACAGGGCTAGCCACGAGCAGTACTTC. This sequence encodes CASSVGYRASHEQYF. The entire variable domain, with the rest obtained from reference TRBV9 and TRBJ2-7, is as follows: DSGVTQTPKHLITATGQRVTLRCSPRSGDLSVYWYQQSLDQGLQFLIQYYNGEERAKGNILERFSAQQFPDLHSELNLSSLELGDSALYFCASSVGYRASHEQYFGPGTRLTVT.

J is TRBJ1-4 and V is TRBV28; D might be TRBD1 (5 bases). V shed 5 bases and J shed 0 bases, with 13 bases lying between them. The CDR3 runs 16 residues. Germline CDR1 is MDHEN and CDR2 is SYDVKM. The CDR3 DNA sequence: TGTGCCAGCAGTCCAGACAGACCAACAACTAATGAAAAACTGTTTTTT. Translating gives CASSPDRPTTNEKLFF. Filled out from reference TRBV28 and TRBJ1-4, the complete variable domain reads DVKVTQSSRYLVKRTGEKVFLECVQDMDHENMFWYRQDPGLGLRLIYFSYDVKMKEKGDIPEGYSVSREKKERFSLILESASTNQTSMYLCASSPDRPTTNEKLFFGSGTQLSVL.

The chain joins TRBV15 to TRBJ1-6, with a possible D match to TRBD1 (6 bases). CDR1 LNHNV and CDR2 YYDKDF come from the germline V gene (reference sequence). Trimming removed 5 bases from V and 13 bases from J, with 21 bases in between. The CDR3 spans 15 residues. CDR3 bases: TGTGCCACCAGCCCGATTCGCGGGGGCCAGGGGCCCCTCCACTTT. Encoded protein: CATSPIRGGQGPLHF.

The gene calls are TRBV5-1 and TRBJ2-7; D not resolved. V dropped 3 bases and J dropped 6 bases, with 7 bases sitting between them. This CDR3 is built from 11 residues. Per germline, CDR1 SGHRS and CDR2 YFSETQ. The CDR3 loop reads CASSSGAEQYF. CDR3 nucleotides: TGCGCCAGCAGCTCCGGAGCCGAGCAGTACTTC.

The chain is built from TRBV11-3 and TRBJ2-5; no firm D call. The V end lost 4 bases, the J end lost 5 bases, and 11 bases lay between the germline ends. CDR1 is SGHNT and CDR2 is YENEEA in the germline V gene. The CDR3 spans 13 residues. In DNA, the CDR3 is TGTGCCAGCAGCTCTAGGAACCTGGAGACCCAGTACTTC. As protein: CASSSRNLETQYF.

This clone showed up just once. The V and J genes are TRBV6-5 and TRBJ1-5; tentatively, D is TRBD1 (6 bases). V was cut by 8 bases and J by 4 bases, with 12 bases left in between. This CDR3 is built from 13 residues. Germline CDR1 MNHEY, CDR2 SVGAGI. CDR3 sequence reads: CASGQGRNQPQHF. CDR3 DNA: TGTGCCAGCGGCCAGGGGAGAAATCAGCCCCAGCATTTT.

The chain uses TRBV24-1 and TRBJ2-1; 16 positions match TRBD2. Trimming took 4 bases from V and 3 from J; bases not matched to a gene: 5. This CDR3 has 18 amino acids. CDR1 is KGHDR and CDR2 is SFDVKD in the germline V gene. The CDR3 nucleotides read TGTGCCACCAGTGACACGGGACTAGCGGGGGGGGGCTACAATGAGCAGTTCTTC. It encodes CATSDTGLAGGGYNEQFF.

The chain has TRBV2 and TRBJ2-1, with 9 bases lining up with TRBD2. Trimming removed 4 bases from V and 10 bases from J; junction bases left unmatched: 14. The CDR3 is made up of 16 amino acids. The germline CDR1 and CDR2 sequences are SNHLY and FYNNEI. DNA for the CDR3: TGTGCCAGCAGTGTTTTTGGCGGGAGGGCCGCTGGGGAGCAGTTCTTC. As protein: CASSVFGGRAAGEQFF.

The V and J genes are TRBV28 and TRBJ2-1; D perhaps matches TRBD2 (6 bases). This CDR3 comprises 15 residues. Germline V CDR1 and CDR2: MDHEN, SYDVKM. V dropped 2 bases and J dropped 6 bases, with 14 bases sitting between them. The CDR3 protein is CASSLAGLGGNEQFF. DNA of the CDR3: TGTGCCAGCAGTTTAGCAGGGCTGGGGGGCAATGAGCAGTTCTTC.

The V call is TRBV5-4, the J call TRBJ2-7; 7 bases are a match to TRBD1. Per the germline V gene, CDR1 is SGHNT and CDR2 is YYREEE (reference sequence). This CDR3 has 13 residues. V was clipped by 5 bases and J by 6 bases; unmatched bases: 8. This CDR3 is CASREGQDAEQYF. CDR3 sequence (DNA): TGTGCCAGCAGGGAAGGACAGGATGCCGAGCAGTACTTC. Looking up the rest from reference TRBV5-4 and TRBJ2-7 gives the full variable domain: ETGVTQSPTHLIKTRGQQVTLRCSSQSGHNTVSWYQQALGQGPQFIFQYYREEENGRGNFPPRFSGLQFPNYSSELNVNALELDDSALYLCASREGQDAEQYFGPGTRLTVT.

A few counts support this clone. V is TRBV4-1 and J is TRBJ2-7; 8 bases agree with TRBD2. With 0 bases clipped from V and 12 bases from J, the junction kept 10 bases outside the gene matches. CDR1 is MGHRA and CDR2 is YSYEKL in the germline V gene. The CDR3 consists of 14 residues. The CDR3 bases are TGCGCCAGCAGCCAAGATCCGACTAGCGCTAGTAGGTACTTC. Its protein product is CASSQDPTSASRYF.

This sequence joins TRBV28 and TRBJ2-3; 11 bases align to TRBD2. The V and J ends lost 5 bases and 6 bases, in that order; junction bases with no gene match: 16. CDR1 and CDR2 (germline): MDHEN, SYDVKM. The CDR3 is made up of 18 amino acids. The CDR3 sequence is CASSNQFRLAGGVDTQYF. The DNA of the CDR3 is TGTGCCAGCAGTAACCAATTTCGGCTAGCGGGAGGTGTGGATACGCAGTATTTT.

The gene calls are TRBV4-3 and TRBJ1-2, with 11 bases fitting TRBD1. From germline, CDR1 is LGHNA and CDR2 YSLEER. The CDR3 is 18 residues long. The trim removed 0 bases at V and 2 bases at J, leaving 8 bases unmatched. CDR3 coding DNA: TGCGCCAGCAGCCAAGATCTAGGACAGGGGGCTCTCAACTATGGCTACACCTTC. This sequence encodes CASSQDLGQGALNYGYTF.

The CDR3 here is CASSPRLNPAEDTQYF. Here the CDR3 DNA reads TGTGCCAGCAGTCCCCGACTCAACCCCGCTGAGGATACGCAGTATTTT. The V and J genes are TRBV14 and TRBJ2-3; D is unclear. This CDR3 region has 16 residues. Trimming pared 6 bases from V and 6 bases from J, leaving 22 bases between. Germline V lookup: CDR1 SGHDN, CDR2 FVKESK.

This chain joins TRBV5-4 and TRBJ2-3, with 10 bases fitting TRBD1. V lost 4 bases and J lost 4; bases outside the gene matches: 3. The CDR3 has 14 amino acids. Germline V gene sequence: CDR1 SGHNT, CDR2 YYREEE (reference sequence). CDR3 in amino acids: CASSLGQGADTQYF. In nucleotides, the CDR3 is TGTGCCAGCAGCCTCGGACAGGGGGCAGATACGCAGTATTTT.

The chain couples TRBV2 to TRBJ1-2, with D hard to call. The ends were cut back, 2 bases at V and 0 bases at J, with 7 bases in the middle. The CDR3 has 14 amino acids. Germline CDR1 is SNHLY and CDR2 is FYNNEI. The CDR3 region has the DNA TGTGCCAGCAGTGAACATCGGGCTAACTATGGCTACACCTTC. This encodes CASSEHRANYGYTF.

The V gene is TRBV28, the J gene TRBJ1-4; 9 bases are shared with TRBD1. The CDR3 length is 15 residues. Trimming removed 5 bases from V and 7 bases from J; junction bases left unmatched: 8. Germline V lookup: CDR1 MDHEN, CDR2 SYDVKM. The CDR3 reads CASSTRTGGGEKLFF. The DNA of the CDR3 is TGTGCCAGCAGTACACGAACAGGGGGCGGTGAAAAACTGTTTTTT.

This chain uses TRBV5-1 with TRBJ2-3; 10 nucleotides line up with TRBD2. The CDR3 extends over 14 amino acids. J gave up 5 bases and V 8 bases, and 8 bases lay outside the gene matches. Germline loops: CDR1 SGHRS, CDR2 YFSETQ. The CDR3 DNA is TGCGCCAGTAAAAGCGGGGGGGCGAAAGATACGCAGTATTTT. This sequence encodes CASKSGGAKDTQYF.

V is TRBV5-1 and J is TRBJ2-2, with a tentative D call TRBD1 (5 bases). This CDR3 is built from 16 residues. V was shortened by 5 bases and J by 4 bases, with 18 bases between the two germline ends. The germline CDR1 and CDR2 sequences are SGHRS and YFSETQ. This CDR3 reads CASSVGQGRSTGELFF. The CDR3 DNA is TGCGCCAGCAGTGTGGGGCAGGGAAGAAGCACCGGGGAGCTGTTTTTT.

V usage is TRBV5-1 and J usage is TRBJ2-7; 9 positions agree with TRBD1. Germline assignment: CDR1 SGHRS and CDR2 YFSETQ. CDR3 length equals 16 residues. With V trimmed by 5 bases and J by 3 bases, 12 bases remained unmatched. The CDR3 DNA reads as TGCGCCAGCAGTCAAAGAGCCGGGACAGGGATCTACGAGCAGTACTTC. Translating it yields CASSQRAGTGIYEQYF.

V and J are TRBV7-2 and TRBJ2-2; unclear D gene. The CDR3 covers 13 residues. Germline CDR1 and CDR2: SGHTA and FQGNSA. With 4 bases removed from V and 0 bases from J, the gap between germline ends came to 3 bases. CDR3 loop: CASSSANTGELFF. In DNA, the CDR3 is TGTGCCAGCAGCTCTGCGAACACCGGGGAGCTGTTTTTT.

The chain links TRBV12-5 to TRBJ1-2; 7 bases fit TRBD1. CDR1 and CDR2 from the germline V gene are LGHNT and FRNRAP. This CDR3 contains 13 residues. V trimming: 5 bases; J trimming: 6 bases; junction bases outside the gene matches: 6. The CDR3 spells CASGIEGADGYTF. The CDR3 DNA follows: TGTGCTAGTGGTATAGAGGGGGCTGATGGCTACACCTTC.

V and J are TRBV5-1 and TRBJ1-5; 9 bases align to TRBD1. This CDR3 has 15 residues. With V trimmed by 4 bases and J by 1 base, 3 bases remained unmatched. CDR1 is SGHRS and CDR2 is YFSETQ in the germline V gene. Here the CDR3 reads CASSQGTGSNQPQHF. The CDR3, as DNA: TGCGCCAGCAGCCAAGGGACAGGGAGCAATCAGCCCCAGCATTTT.